This entry features one TCR beta chain sequence. Its antigen remains unidentified. This entry belongs to a study of blood T cells in healthy people across ages. Whole-study findings and limits: Researchers deemed the diversity estimates from one million T cells underestimates.

The authors isolated at least 6.5 million PBMCs per sample. The CDR3 runs 16 residues. Germline lookup yields CDR1 SGHTA and CDR2 FQGNSA. V trimming: 6 bases; J trimming: 3 bases; junction bases outside the gene matches: 7. A J-beta primer mix and a sample-barcoded 5' primer were used in a second PCR of about 7 to 12 cycles. One entry per CDR3 protein results from TCRdb running MiXCR on the 5' RACE reads. The data contain almost 1 million distinct CDR3 sequences, just over 50% of them singletons. The sample was blood. The receptor was derived from a woman aged 55-75 years in good health. The V and J genes are TRBV7-2 and TRBJ2-1, with 11 bases identical to TRBD2. The CDR3 is CASRIGTSGSYNEQFF. CDR3 coding DNA: TGTGCCAGCAGAATAGGCACTAGCGGGAGCTACAATGAGCAGTTCTTC.